A single sample is the source of the 7 T cell receptor beta chains below, sequenced in a study of blood T cell repertoires in COVID-19. Some clones are missing from TCRdb's copy, which holds only in-frame ones; the method was immunoSEQ multiplex PCR. The top ten hold about 1.5% of the sample, which has 230,000 or so clones, around 84% seen once. Sequenced material: peripheral blood. The receptors stem from a woman aged 40 to 50 who had recovered from COVID-19.

The chain has TRBV5-1 and TRBJ2-7; TRBD1 might be the D (6 bases). The V gene's germline CDR1 is SGHRS and CDR2 YFSETQ. V gave up 3 bases and J gave up 4 bases, with 17 bases separating them. The CDR3 sequence is 15 residues long. The CDR3 loop is CASSSSTGPLYEQYF. DNA for the CDR3: TGCGCCAGCAGCTCCTCGACAGGCCCCCTATACGAGCAGTACTTC.

The chain is built from TRBV6-2 or TRBV6-3 and TRBJ1-6; D possibly corresponds to TRBD1 (6 bases). The CDR3 has 14 residues. Germline lookup yields CDR1 MNHEY and CDR2 SVGEGT. V lost 5 bases, J lost 14 bases, and 19 bases lay in between. This CDR3 is CASSPITGFVALHF. CDR3 nucleotide sequence: TGTGCCAGCAGTCCAATAACAGGGTTTGTAGCCCTCCACTTT.

The chain is built from TRBV5-1 and TRBJ1-2, with D possibly being TRBD1 (5 bases). The V end lost 0 bases, the J end lost 7 bases, and 16 bases lay between the germline ends. The length of the CDR3 is 15 residues. Germline CDR1 and CDR2: SGHRS and YFSETQ. In DNA, the CDR3 is TGCGCCAGCAGCTTGGACGCGGGGCAAGCCTCTGGCTACACCTTC. Encoded protein: CASSLDAGQASGYTF. Full variable domain (outside the CDR3, taken from reference TRBV5-1 and TRBJ1-2): KAGVTQTPRYLIKTRGQQVTLSCSPISGHRSVSWYQQTPGQGLQFLFEYFSETQRNKGNFPGRFSGRQFSNSRSEMNVSTLELGDSALYLCASSLDAGQASGYTFGSGTRLTVV.

Concerning this clone itself: A read error may produce the germline difference seen at one junction end. The chain recombines TRBV20-1 with TRBJ1-2, with a possible D match to TRBD1 (5 bases). The germline V gene encodes CDR1 DFQATT and CDR2 SNEGSKA (reference sequence). The CDR3 spans 10 residues. The CDR3 DNA reads as TGCAGTGCTAGAGGGGGGAGGATGGCCTTC. It yields the protein CSARGGRMAF.

This clone has only one observation. The CDR3 DNA is TGTGCCAGCAGCCTGACAGGGGATAGCAATCAGCCCCAGCATTTT. This translates into CASSLTGDSNQPQHF. The gene calls are TRBV28 and TRBJ1-5; the match to TRBD1 covers 8 bases. The CDR3 consists of 15 residues. Germline lookup yields CDR1 MDHEN and CDR2 SYDVKM. J lost 0 bases, V lost 6 bases, and 4 bases had no gene match.

The J gene is TRBJ1-3, the V gene TRBV7-2; D is ambiguous. The CDR3 has 17 residues. CDR1 is SGHTA, CDR2 FQGNSA, per germline. V was shortened by 1 base and J by 2 bases, with 15 bases between the two germline ends. This CDR3 is CASSLVVLRDTGNTIYF. Written as DNA, the CDR3 is TGTGCCAGCAGCTTAGTCGTATTGCGGGATACTGGAAACACCATATATTTT.

The V and J genes are TRBV3-1 (or the pseudogene TRBV3-2) and TRBJ1-2; 7 nucleotides align to TRBD1. V gave up 3 bases and J gave up 3 bases; unmatched junction bases: 7. This CDR3 has 15 residues. Looked up from germline, CDR1 is LGHDT and CDR2 is YNNKEL (reference sequence). The chain's CDR3 is CASSHSGTEDYGYTF. CDR3 DNA: TGTGCCAGCAGCCATTCCGGGACAGAGGACTATGGCTACACCTTC.